This T cell receptor (beta chain) was obtained from a study of identical twins. Study-wide results and limits: Conclusions relied on cross-sectional statistical analysis, not following the same donors. Out-of-frame TCR alpha sharing in monozygotic twins exceeded recombination model predictions. Excess twin sharing in beta out-of-frame sequences was weaker.

The germline gives CDR1 ENHRY, CDR2 SYGVKD. CDR3 size: 14 residues. V lost 11 bases to trimming and J lost 0 bases, with 14 bases between them. With respect to this clonotype: Its antigen is unidentified.

TCRdb re-called the 5' RACE reads through MiXCR, storing one row per CDR3 protein. The table includes 1.5 million or so distinct CDR3 sequences, about 31% detected once. The rearrangement joins TRBV10-3 to TRBJ2-1; weak D call: TRBD1 (6 bases). This clonotype was sampled from a newborn girl in good health. Specimen: cord blood. DNA for the CDR3: TGTGCCTCGATACGGGACAACTCCTACAATGAGCAGTTCTTC. Translating gives CASIRDNSYNEQFF.